The text below deals with one T cell receptor (beta chain). Its specificity is not known. The data derive from a study of OX40 agonist ivuxolimab in advanced cancers. Study outcomes and limitations: Researchers did not determine the expanded peripheral T cells' antigen specificity.

Measured with immunoSEQ multiplex PCR; TCRdb has only the in-frame clones, and not every one. In the table there are roughly 15,000 clones, 90% to 95% of which are singletons. Trimming took 0 bases from V and 9 from J, leaving 15 bases between them. CDR1 and CDR2 (germline): LGHNA, YNFKEQ. The CDR3 sequence is 16 residues long. This TCR derives from an adult with an advanced solid tumor such as melanoma, head and neck, liver or kidney cancer. The chain uses TRBV4-2 and TRBJ1-6; D perhaps matches TRBD1 (6 bases). Sequences were derived from CD4+ or CD8+ T cells sorted from blood, sampled in a trial of the OX40 agonist ivuxolimab. The CDR3 protein is CASSQEWAEGVSPLHF. As DNA, the CDR3 is TGTGCCAGCAGCCAAGAGTGGGCCGAGGGGGTTTCACCCCTCCACTTT.